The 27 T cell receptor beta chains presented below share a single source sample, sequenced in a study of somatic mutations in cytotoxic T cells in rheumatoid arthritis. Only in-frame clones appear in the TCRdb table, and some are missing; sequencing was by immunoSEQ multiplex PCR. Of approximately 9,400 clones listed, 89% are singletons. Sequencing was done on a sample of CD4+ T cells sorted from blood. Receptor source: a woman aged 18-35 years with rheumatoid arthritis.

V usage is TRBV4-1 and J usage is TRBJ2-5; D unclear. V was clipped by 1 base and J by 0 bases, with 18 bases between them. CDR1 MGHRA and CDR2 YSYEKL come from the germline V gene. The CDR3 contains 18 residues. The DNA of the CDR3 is TGCGCCAGCAGCCAAGTCTTTTCATCGGGTGCGTACCAAGAGACCCAGTACTTC. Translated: CASSQVFSSGAYQETQYF.

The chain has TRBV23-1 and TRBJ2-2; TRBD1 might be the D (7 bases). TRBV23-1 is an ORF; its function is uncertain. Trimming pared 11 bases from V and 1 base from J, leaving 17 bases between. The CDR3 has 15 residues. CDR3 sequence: CAPARGRGNTGELFF. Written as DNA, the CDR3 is TGCGCCCCAGCAAGGGGGCGGGGGAACACCGGGGAGCTGTTTTTT.

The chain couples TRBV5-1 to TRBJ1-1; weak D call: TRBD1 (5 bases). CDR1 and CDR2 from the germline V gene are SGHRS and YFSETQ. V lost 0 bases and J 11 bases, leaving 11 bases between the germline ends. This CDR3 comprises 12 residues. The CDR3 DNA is TGCGCCAGCAGCTTGGAAGGGGATGGGGCTTTCTTT. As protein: CASSLEGDGAFF.

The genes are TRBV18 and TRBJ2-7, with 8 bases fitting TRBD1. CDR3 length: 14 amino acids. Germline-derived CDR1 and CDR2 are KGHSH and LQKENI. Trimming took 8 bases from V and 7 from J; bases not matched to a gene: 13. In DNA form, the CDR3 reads TGTGCCAGCACTGTCACAGGGGGGACGGGAGAGCAGTACTTC. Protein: CASTVTGGTGEQYF.

The CDR3 sequence is CASSEGNLNTEAFF. In DNA form, the CDR3 reads TGTGCCAGCAGTGAAGGTAATCTGAACACTGAAGCTTTCTTT. V and J are TRBV6-1 and TRBJ1-1; the D is unclear. V dropped 1 base and J dropped 0 bases, with 6 bases sitting between them. The germline CDR1 and CDR2 sequences are MNHNS and SASEGT. CDR3 length: 14 amino acids.

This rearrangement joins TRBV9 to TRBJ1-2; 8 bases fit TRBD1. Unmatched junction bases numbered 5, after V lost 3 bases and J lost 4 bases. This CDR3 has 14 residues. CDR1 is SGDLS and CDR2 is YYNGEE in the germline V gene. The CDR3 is CASSAGQALYGYTF. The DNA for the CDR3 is TGTGCCAGCAGCGCGGGACAGGCTCTCTATGGCTACACCTTC.

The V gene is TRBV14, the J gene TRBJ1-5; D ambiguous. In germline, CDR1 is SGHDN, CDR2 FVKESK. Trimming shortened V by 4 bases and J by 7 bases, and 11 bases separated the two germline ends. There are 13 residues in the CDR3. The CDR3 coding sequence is TGTGCCAGCAGCCGCAAGTTGACACAGCCCCAGCATTTT. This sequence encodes CASSRKLTQPQHF.

The CDR3 sequence: CASSEASGLSSYNEQFF. The CDR3 coding sequence is TGTGCCAGCAGTGAAGCTAGCGGGTTAAGCTCCTACAATGAGCAGTTCTTC. The rearrangement joins TRBV6-1 to TRBJ2-1, with 7 bases matching TRBD2. With V trimmed by 0 bases and J by 0 bases, 5 bases remained unmatched. Germline V gene sequence: CDR1 MNHNS, CDR2 SASEGT. CDR3 length: 17 amino acids.

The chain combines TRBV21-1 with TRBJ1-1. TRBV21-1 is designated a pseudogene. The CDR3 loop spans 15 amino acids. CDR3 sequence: CASSKMAGGDTEAFF. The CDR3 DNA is TGTGCCAGCAGCAAAATGGCCGGGGGGGACACTGAAGCTTTCTTT.

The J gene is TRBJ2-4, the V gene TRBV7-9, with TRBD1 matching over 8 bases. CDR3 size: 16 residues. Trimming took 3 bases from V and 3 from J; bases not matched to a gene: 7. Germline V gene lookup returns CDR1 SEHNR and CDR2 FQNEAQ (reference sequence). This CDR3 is CASSFPQGEGKNIQYF. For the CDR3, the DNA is TGTGCCAGCAGCTTCCCACAGGGGGAAGGCAAAAACATTCAGTACTTC.

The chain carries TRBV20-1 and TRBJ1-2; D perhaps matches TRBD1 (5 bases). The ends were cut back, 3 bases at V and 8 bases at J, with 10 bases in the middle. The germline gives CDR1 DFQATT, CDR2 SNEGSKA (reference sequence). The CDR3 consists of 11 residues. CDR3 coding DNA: TGCAGTGCTAGTGGAGGGGAGGGCTACACCTTC. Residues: CSASGGEGYTF.

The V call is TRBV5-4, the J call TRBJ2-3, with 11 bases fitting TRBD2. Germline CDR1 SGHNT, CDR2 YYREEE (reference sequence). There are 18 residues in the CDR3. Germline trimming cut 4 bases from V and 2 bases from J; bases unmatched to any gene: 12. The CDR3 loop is CASSDPGTSGYITDTQYF. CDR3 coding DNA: TGTGCCAGCAGCGACCCCGGGACTAGCGGTTATATCACAGATACGCAGTATTTT. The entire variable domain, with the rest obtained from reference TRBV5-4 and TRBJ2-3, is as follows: ETGVTQSPTHLIKTRGQQVTLRCSSQSGHNTVSWYQQALGQGPQFIFQYYREEENGRGNFPPRFSGLQFPNYSSELNVNALELDDSALYLCASSDPGTSGYITDTQYFGPGTRLTVL.

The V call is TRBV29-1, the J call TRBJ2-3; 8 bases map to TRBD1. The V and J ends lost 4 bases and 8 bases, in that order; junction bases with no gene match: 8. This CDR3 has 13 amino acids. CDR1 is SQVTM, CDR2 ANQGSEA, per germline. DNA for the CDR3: TGCAGCGTTGGGCAGGGGGCCGGGGGTACGCAGTATTTT. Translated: CSVGQGAGGTQYF.

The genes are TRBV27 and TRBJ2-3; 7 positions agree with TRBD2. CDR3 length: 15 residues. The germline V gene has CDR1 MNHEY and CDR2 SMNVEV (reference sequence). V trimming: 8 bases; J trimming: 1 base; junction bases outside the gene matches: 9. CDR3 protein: CASGTKLARTDTQYF. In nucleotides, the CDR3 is TGTGCCAGCGGAACGAAACTAGCGCGCACAGATACGCAGTATTTT.

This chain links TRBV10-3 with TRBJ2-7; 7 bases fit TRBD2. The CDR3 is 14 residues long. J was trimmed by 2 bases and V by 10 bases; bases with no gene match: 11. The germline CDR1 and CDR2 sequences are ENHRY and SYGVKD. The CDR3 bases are TGTGCCACCCCAGACTCCCGGGGGGCCTACGAGCAGTACTTC. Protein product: CATPDSRGAYEQYF.

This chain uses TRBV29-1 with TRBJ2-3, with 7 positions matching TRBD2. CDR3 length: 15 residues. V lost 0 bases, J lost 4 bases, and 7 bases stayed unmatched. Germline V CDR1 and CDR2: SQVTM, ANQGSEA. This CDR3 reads CSVEDRAGAADTQYF. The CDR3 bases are TGCAGCGTTGAAGATCGGGCGGGAGCGGCAGATACGCAGTATTTT.

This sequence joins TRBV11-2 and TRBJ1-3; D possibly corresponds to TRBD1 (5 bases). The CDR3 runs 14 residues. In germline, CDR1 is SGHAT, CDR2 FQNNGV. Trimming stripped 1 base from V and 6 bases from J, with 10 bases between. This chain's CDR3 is CASSLGTHKNTIYF. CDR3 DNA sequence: TGTGCCAGCAGCTTAGGGACACATAAAAACACCATATATTTT.

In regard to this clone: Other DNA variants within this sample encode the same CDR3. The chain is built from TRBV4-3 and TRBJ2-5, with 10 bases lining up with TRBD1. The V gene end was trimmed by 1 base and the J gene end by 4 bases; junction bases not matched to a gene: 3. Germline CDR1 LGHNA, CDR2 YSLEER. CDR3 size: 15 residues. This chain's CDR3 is CASSQAWTGGETQYF. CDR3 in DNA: TGCGCCAGCAGCCAAGCTTGGACAGGGGGAGAGACCCAGTACTTC.

The chain's CDR3 is CASSVAWGYEQYF. The CDR3 DNA follows: TGTGCCAGCAGCGTAGCGTGGGGTTACGAGCAGTACTTC. J is TRBJ2-7 and V is TRBV6-4; weak D call: TRBD2 (5 bases). This CDR3 spans 13 amino acids. Germline CDR1 MRHNA, CDR2 SNTAGT. V dropped 6 bases and J dropped 4 bases, with 13 bases sitting between them.

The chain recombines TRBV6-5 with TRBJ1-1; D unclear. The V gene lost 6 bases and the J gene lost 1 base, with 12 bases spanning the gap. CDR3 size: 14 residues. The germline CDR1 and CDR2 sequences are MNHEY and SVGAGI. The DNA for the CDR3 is TGTGCCAGCAGAGCCGGAGCCGCGAACACTGAAGCTTTCTTT. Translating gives CASRAGAANTEAFF.

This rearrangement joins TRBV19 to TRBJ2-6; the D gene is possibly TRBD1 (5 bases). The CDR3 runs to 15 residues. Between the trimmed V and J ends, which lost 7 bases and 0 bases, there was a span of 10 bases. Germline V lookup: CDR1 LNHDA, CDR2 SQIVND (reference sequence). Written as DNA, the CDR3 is TGTGCCAGTACCGACAGCATCTCTGGGGCCAACGTCCTGACTTTC. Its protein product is CASTDSISGANVLTF.

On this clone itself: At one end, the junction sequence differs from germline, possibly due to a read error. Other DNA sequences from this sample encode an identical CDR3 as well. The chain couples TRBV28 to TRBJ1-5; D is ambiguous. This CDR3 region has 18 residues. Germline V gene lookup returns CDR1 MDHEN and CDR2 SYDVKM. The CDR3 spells CASSLRGSFRLSNQPQHF. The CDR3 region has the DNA TGTGCCAGCAGTTTACGAGGGTCTTTTCGGTTGAGCAATCAGCCCCAGCACTTT.

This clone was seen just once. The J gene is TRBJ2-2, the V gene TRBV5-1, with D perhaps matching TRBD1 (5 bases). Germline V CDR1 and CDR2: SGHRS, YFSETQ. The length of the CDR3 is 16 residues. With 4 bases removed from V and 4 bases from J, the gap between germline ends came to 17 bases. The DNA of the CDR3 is TGCGCCAGCAGCGACCCCCGACAGCTTGTCACCGGGGAGCTGTTTTTT. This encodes CASSDPRQLVTGELFF.

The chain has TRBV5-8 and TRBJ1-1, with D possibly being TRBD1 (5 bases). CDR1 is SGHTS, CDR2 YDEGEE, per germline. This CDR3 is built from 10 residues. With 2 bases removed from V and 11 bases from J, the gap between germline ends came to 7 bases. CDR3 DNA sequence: TGTGCCAGCAGCTTTAAGGGGGCTTTCTTT. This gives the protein CASSFKGAFF.

The CDR3 nucleotides read TGTGCCAGCAGAACCGGGTGGTCGGTTTCTAACTATGGCTACACCTTC. Its translation is CASRTGWSVSNYGYTF. The rearrangement uses TRBV28 and TRBJ1-2; D ambiguous. Germline V lookup: CDR1 MDHEN, CDR2 SYDVKM. The CDR3 consists of 16 residues. Trimming shortened V by 6 bases and J by 0 bases, and 17 bases separated the two germline ends.

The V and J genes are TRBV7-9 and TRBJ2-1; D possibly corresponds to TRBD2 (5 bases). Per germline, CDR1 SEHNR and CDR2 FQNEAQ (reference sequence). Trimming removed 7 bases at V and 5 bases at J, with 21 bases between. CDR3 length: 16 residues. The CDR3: CASIGSLGYGDNEQFF. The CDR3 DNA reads TGTGCCAGCATAGGGTCCCTCGGGTACGGGGACAATGAGCAGTTCTTC. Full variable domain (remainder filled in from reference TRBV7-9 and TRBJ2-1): DTGVSQNPRHKITKRGQNVTFRCDPISEHNRLYWYRQTLGQGPEFLTYFQNEAQLEKSRLLSDRFSAERPKGSFSTLEIQRTEQGDSAMYLCASIGSLGYGDNEQFFGPGTRLTVL.

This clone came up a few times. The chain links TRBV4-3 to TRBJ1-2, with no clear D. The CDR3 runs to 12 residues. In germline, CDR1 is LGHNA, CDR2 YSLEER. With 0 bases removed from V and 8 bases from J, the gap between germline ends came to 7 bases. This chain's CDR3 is CASSQEAGGYTF. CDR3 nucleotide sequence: TGCGCCAGCAGCCAAGAAGCGGGAGGCTACACCTTC.